A selection of T cell receptor beta chains follows, all from one sample in a study of T cells after yellow fever vaccination. Via MiXCR, TCRdb re-called the 5' RACE reads, giving one row per CDR3 protein. Of 140,000 to 150,000 distinct CDR3 sequences in the sample, more than 6.5% were seen once. The sequenced sample was CD4+ T cells sorted from PBMCs, obtained 10 days after the yellow fever booster vaccination. The receptors here all came from a man aged 30 to 45 who received the YFV17D yellow fever vaccine. CDR3s include the opening cysteine and the closing phenylalanine or tryptophan. The D gene is left open where the match is weak. Expanded clones get a size class; other rows say once, few or many, or leave the size out.

TRBV19	TRBJ1-1	many	.	CASSIEMNTEAFF	TGTGCCAGTAGTATCGAGATGAACACTGAAGCTTTCTTT
TRBV7-6	TRBJ2-1	many	.	CASSSQGNEQFF	TGTGCCAGCAGCTCACAGGGAAATGAGCAGTTCTTC
TRBV7-6	TRBJ2-2	many	.	CASSLKRGPDTGELFF	TGTGCCAGCAGCTTAAAAAGGGGACCAGACACCGGGGAGCTGTTTTTT
TRBV20-1	TRBJ2-7	.	.	CSARIRGPKEEQYF	TGCAGTGCCCGCATACGGGGACCAAAAGAGGAGCAGTACTTC
TRBV20-1	TRBJ2-7	many	.	CSARMGQTDEQYF	TGCAGTGCTCGCATGGGCCAGACTGACGAGCAGTACTTC
TRBV7-2	TRBJ2-1	many	TRBD1	CASSGPNRGNEQFF	TGTGCCAGCAGCGGGCCAAACAGGGGTAATGAGCAGTTCTTC
TRBV3-1	TRBJ1-2	many	.	CASSQTSYSYGYTF	TGTGCCAGCAGCCAAACGTCCTACTCGTATGGCTACACCTTC
TRBV5-1	TRBJ1-1	.	.	CASSSPATARDRNTEAFF	TGCGCCAGCAGCTCCCCCGCCACGGCCCGGGATAGGAATACTGAAGCTTTCTTT
TRBV5-5	TRBJ1-4	few	TRBD1	CASSPDRPAANEKLFF	TGTGCCAGCAGCCCGGACAGGCCAGCAGCTAATGAAAAACTGTTTTTT
TRBV7-2	TRBJ2-2	.	.	CASSALREIGELFF	TGTGCCAGCAGCGCATTACGGGAGATCGGGGAGCTGTTTTTT
TRBV6-5	TRBJ2-3	many	.	CASSSRGGVTDTQYF	TGTGCCAGCAGTTCCAGAGGGGGTGTCACAGATACGCAGTATTTT
TRBV20-1	TRBJ2-1	many	TRBD2	CSAPLAREHNNEQFF	TGCAGTGCCCCACTAGCGAGAGAGCACAACAATGAGCAGTTCTTC
TRBV20-1	TRBJ2-1	few	TRBD1	CSAYGQGLNEQFF	TGCAGTGCTTACGGACAGGGTCTCAATGAGCAGTTCTTC
TRBV20-1	TRBJ1-1	few	.	CSARVRTEAFF	TGCAGTGCTAGAGTCCGGACTGAAGCTTTCTTT
TRBV20-1	TRBJ2-7	many	TRBD2	CRVSGSGYEQYF	TGCAGAGTAAGCGGGAGCGGCTACGAGCAGTACTTC
TRBV6-2/TRBV6-3	TRBJ2-3	.	.	CASSYGRDTQYF	TGTGCCAGCAGTTACGGGAGAGATACGCAGTATTTT
TRBV5-1	TRBJ2-7	many	.	CASSLASGIHEQYF	TGCGCCAGCAGCTTGGCTTCAGGGATCCACGAGCAGTACTTC
TRBV27	TRBJ1-2	few	.	CASSKGNFGRSGGYTF	TGTGCCAGCAGTAAAGGGAACTTTGGACGATCGGGTGGCTACACCTTC
TRBV18	TRBJ2-7	.	.	CASSPGMDEQYF	TGTGCCAGCTCACCTGGAATGGACGAGCAGTACTTC
TRBV20-1	TRBJ1-1	many	TRBD1	CSARESGGVTEAFF	TGCAGTGCTAGAGAATCAGGGGGCGTCACTGAAGCTTTCTTT
TRBV3-1	TRBJ2-7	many	.	CASTSRDSPYEQYF	TGTGCCAGCACTTCCCGGGACTCACCCTACGAGCAGTACTTC
TRBV12-3/TRBV12-4	TRBJ2-5	many	.	CASRDSPQETQYF	TGTGCCAGCAGGGACAGTCCTCAAGAGACCCAGTACTTC
TRBV18	TRBJ2-1	many	.	CASSPAQTSYNEQFF	TGTGCCAGCTCACCAGCCCAGACATCCTACAATGAGCAGTTCTTC
TRBV20-1	TRBJ1-5	many	.	CSARDMRDSNQPQHF	TGCAGTGCTAGAGATATGAGGGACAGCAATCAGCCCCAGCATTTT
TRBV5-8	TRBJ1-3	many	.	CASSLGGGSTGNTIYF	TGTGCCAGCAGCTTGGGTGGGGGATCGACTGGAAACACCATATATTTT
TRBV7-2	TRBJ1-2	many	.	CASSSAPMAIYGYTF	TGTGCCAGCAGCTCCGCTCCTATGGCCATCTATGGCTACACCTTC
TRBV7-3	TRBJ2-1	many	TRBD1	CASSLSGGRKNEQFF	TGTGCCAGCAGCTTATCAGGGGGACGAAAAAATGAGCAGTTCTTC
TRBV5-4	TRBJ2-2	many	.	CASRTGLPTGELFF	TGTGCCAGCAGGACGGGACTTCCCACCGGGGAGCTGTTTTTT
TRBV18	TRBJ2-3	.	.	CASSMNRGVTDTQYF	TGTGCCAGCTCAATGAACCGGGGAGTCACAGATACGCAGTATTTT
TRBV11-1	TRBJ2-6	many	.	CASSLERSSGANVLTF	TGTGCCAGCAGCTTAGAAAGAAGCTCTGGGGCCAACGTCCTGACTTTC
TRBV6-1	TRBJ2-3	many	.	CASSPTGQSTDTQYF	TGTGCCAGCAGCCCCACGGGGCAGAGCACAGATACGCAGTATTTT
TRBV19	TRBJ2-1	many	TRBD2	CASSLRAGGKGEQFF	TGTGCCAGTAGTCTTAGGGCGGGAGGAAAGGGTGAGCAGTTCTTC
TRBV12-3/TRBV12-4	TRBJ2-7	many	.	CASSLTRSSTEQYF	TGTGCCAGCAGTTTAACGCGGAGCTCTACCGAGCAGTACTTC
TRBV5-6	TRBJ2-4	few	.	CASSFVGTHNIQYF	TGTGCCAGCAGCTTCGTCGGGACACATAACATTCAGTACTTC
TRBV5-6	TRBJ2-3	many	.	CASSAPRSATFTDTQYF	TGTGCCAGCAGCGCCCCCCGGAGCGCGACTTTCACAGATACGCAGTATTTT
TRBV7-9	TRBJ2-7	many	TRBD1	CASSRDRGLDEQYF	TGTGCCAGCAGCCGGGACAGGGGACTAGACGAGCAGTACTTC
TRBV7-2	TRBJ2-2	.	TRBD2	CASSLYTSGDITGELFF	TGTGCCAGCAGCTTATATACTAGCGGGGACATCACCGGGGAGCTGTTTTTT
TRBV24-1	TRBJ2-1	many	TRBD2	CATSDSGGYYNEQFF	TGTGCCACCAGTGATTCGGGGGGATACTACAATGAGCAGTTCTTC
TRBV7-9	TRBJ2-5	.	.	CASSLGQSRETQYF	TGTGCCAGCAGCTTAGGACAATCCCGAGAGACCCAGTACTTC
TRBV11-2	TRBJ2-5	many	TRBD2	CASSLVGGGSQETQYF	TGTGCCAGCAGCTTAGTAGGCGGGGGGTCCCAAGAGACCCAGTACTTC
TRBV5-1	TRBJ2-7	many	TRBD2	CASSLATSGKAYEQYF	TGCGCCAGCAGCTTAGCAACTAGCGGGAAAGCCTACGAGCAGTACTTC
TRBV4-3	TRBJ2-4	many	TRBD1	CASSQDNRGAKNIQYF	TGCGCCAGCAGCCAAGACAACAGGGGAGCCAAAAACATTCAGTACTTC
TRBV5-6	TRBJ2-1	few	.	CASSYTNEQFF	TGTGCCAGCAGCTATACCAATGAGCAGTTCTTC
TRBV5-1	TRBJ1-2	.	.	CASSLDRPGYTF	TGCGCCAGCAGCTTGGACAGACCTGGCTACACCTTC
TRBV7-2	TRBJ2-1	many	.	CASSSVVRGHEQFF	TGTGCCAGCAGCTCGGTGGTGCGGGGCCATGAGCAGTTCTTC